The 25 T cell receptor beta chains below all came from one sample that was sequenced in a study of blood T cell repertoires in COVID-19. Clones were read by immunoSEQ multiplex PCR, and TCRdb kept only the in-frame ones, dropping some. The sample carries 200,000 to 250,000 clones, around 90% recorded once. Material for sequencing was peripheral blood. The receptors were sampled from a woman under 30 who had recovered from COVID-19.

This clone was seen just once. The chain employs TRBV25-1 and TRBJ2-4; 9 bases agree with TRBD1. From germline, CDR1 is MGHDK and CDR2 SYGVNS. With V trimmed by 2 bases and J by 7 bases, 15 bases remained unmatched. The CDR3 sequence is 18 residues long. DNA of the CDR3: TGTGCCAGCAGTGAACTAGGTACCGGGACAGGGATGATCAACATTCAGTACTTC. Translated: CASSELGTGTGMINIQYF.

This clone was observed a single time. This chain joins TRBV5-4 and TRBJ2-1; the D gene is possibly TRBD2 (7 bases). Looked up from germline, CDR1 is SGHNT and CDR2 is YYREEE (reference sequence). The ends were cut back, 2 bases at V and 6 bases at J, with 15 bases in the middle. The CDR3 is made up of 15 amino acids. The CDR3 sequence: CASSFGGRGSNEQFF. The CDR3 nucleotides are TGTGCCAGCAGCTTCGGGGGGCGGGGGAGCAATGAGCAGTTCTTC.

The chain is built from TRBV7-9 and TRBJ2-7; 11 bases match TRBD1. Germline V lookup: CDR1 SEHNR, CDR2 FQNEAQ (reference sequence). The ends lost 5 bases at V and 6 bases at J; junction bases unmatched: 12. This CDR3 spans 16 amino acids. CDR3 bases: TGTGCCAGCAGCCACCCGGACAGGGGGCGATCGGGCGAGCAGTACTTC. This encodes CASSHPDRGRSGEQYF.

The chain is built from TRBV5-1 and TRBJ2-1; TRBD2 agrees at 7 bases. The V gene's germline CDR1 is SGHRS and CDR2 YFSETQ. The CDR3 loop spans 15 amino acids. Trimming removed 6 bases from V and 2 bases from J; junction bases left unmatched: 8. The chain's CDR3 is CASTPPSGPYNEQFF. DNA for the CDR3: TGCGCCAGCACCCCTCCTAGCGGCCCCTACAATGAGCAGTTCTTC.

The rearrangement uses TRBV29-1 and TRBJ1-1, with 7 bases identical to TRBD1. The V gene end was trimmed by 5 bases and the J gene end by 1 base; junction bases not matched to a gene: 4. This CDR3 has 13 residues. The V gene's germline CDR1 is SQVTM and CDR2 ANQGSEA. The CDR3 protein is CSVSGDRNTEAFF. The CDR3 DNA reads as TGCAGCGTTTCCGGGGACAGGAACACTGAAGCTTTCTTT.

The chain links TRBV12-3 or TRBV12-4 to TRBJ2-7; 7 bases fit TRBD2. CDR3 length equals 13 residues. With 8 bases clipped from V and 3 bases from J, the junction kept 7 bases outside the gene matches. CDR3 DNA sequence: TGTGCCAGCGGGGCTAGCGGAGTCTACGAGCAGTACTTC. It encodes CASGASGVYEQYF.

The chain uses TRBV5-1 and TRBJ1-1; D is perhaps TRBD1 (5 bases). Trimming pared 2 bases from V and 1 base from J, leaving 6 bases between. From germline, CDR1 is SGHRS and CDR2 YFSETQ. The CDR3 is made up of 13 amino acids. CDR3 nucleotides: TGCGCCAGCAGCTTTACAGGGAACACTGAAGCTTTCTTT. The encoded protein is CASSFTGNTEAFF. Together with reference TRBV5-1 and TRBJ1-1, the CDR3 gives the full variable domain: KAGVTQTPRYLIKTRGQQVTLSCSPISGHRSVSWYQQTPGQGLQFLFEYFSETQRNKGNFPGRFSGRQFSNSRSEMNVSTLELGDSALYLCASSFTGNTEAFFGQGTRLTVV.

The count of this clone is one. J is TRBJ1-2 and V is TRBV5-6; D perhaps matches TRBD1 (5 bases). This CDR3 comprises 15 residues. V shed 6 bases and J shed 4 bases, with 19 bases lying between them. The germline V gene encodes CDR1 SGHDT and CDR2 YYEEEE. The CDR3 spells CASKLGQGISYGYTF. As DNA, the CDR3 is TGTGCCAGCAAGCTGGGGCAGGGCATAAGCTATGGCTACACCTTC.

This clone is a singleton in its sample. The V and J genes are TRBV24-1 and TRBJ2-1, with D possibly matching TRBD2 (6 bases). The CDR3 consists of 12 residues. Germline V gene sequence: CDR1 KGHDR, CDR2 SFDVKD. Trimming took off 2 bases at V and 9 bases at J, with 7 bases between the two ends. The CDR3 DNA sequence: TGTGCCACCAGTGATTGGAGGGGTGAGCAGTTCTTC. It is translated as CATSDWRGEQFF.

This clone has a handful of counts. The V gene is TRBV10-3, the J gene TRBJ2-7; 7 bases are a match to TRBD1. The V and J ends lost 0 bases and 1 base, in that order; junction bases with no gene match: 12. Per germline, CDR1 ENHRY and CDR2 SYGVKD. CDR3 length: 18 amino acids. The CDR3: CAISESGPGGLGSYEQYF. For the CDR3, the DNA is TGTGCCATCAGTGAGTCCGGACCAGGGGGTCTGGGGTCCTACGAGCAGTACTTC.

This CDR3 reads CASSLGGTGGREKLFF. CDR3 sequence (DNA): TGTGCCAGCAGCTTGGGCGGGACAGGGGGCCGTGAAAAACTGTTTTTT. V gene TRBV7-9 combines with J gene TRBJ1-4; 12 bases map to TRBD1. Trimming at V came to 3 bases and at J to 7 bases, leaving 6 bases not matched to a gene. The CDR3 contains 16 residues. Germline loops: CDR1 SEHNR, CDR2 FQNEAQ (reference sequence).

The chain has TRBV7-3 and TRBJ2-7; the match to TRBD2 covers 7 bases. This CDR3 region has 15 residues. Germline CDR1 SGHTA, CDR2 FQGTGA. V lost 5 bases to trimming and J lost 3 bases; unmatched junction nucleotides: 10. For the CDR3, the DNA is TGTGCCAGCAGCCCCGATGTGGGAGGGTACTACGAGCAGTACTTC. This gives the protein CASSPDVGGYYEQYF.

This chain connects TRBV28 to TRBJ2-1; 12 positions agree with TRBD2. CDR1 MDHEN and CDR2 SYDVKM come from the germline V gene. V lost 6 bases and J lost 6; bases outside the gene matches: 6. The CDR3 runs 15 residues. The CDR3 protein is CASSRGLAGFNEQFF. In DNA form, the CDR3 reads TGTGCCAGCAGCCGTGGACTAGCGGGATTCAATGAGCAGTTCTTC.

The chain has TRBV5-4 and TRBJ2-7; D might be TRBD2 (6 bases). Germline CDR1 reads SGHNT; CDR2 reads YYREEE (reference sequence). The V end was cut by 3 bases, the J end by 0 bases, with 13 bases between. The CDR3 sequence is 15 residues long. The CDR3 loop reads CASSSASGSSYEQYF. Here the CDR3 DNA reads TGTGCCAGCAGCTCGGCCAGCGGGTCCTCCTACGAGCAGTACTTC.

The chain links TRBV5-1 to TRBJ2-1; maybe TRBD1 (8 bases). The CDR3 runs to 15 residues. Germline CDR1 reads SGHRS; CDR2 reads YFSETQ. The V end lost 4 bases, the J end lost 6 bases, and 17 bases lay between the germline ends. In nucleotides, the CDR3 is TGCGCCAGCAGCCAAACAGGGGGGGTATTCAATGAGCAGTTCTTC. This translates into CASSQTGGVFNEQFF.

This chain links TRBV27 with TRBJ1-6; 7 bases align to TRBD1. Germline CDR1 and CDR2: MNHEY and SMNVEV (reference sequence). Losses at the gene ends were 8 bases for V and 4 bases for J; bases not matched to a gene: 17. There are 18 residues in the CDR3. This CDR3 is CASPRGELALNYNSPLHF. CDR3 sequence (DNA): TGTGCCAGCCCCAGGGGGGAACTCGCCCTAAATTATAATTCACCCCTCCACTTT.

The CDR3 is CASSLKGRDGYTF. The CDR3 nucleotides are TGTGCCAGCAGCTTGAAAGGGAGGGATGGCTACACCTTC. The chain carries TRBV5-4 and TRBJ1-2; D is ambiguous. Germline V gives CDR1 SGHNT, CDR2 YYREEE (reference sequence). The CDR3 extends over 13 amino acids. V shed 1 base and J shed 6 bases, with 10 bases lying between them.

This clone was recorded a few times. This chain joins TRBV27 and TRBJ2-7; perhaps TRBD2 as D (6 bases). CDR3 length: 13 residues. Germline V gives CDR1 MNHEY, CDR2 SMNVEV (reference sequence). V lost 3 bases and J lost 2, with 8 bases in between. The CDR3 coding sequence is TGTGCCAGCAGTTTGGGCGGGACCTACGAGCAGTACTTC. Its protein product is CASSLGGTYEQYF.

CDR3 in amino acids: CASSLAAGQGDQPQHF. In DNA form, the CDR3 reads TGTGCCAGCAGCTTAGCCGCCGGTCAGGGGGATCAGCCCCAGCATTTT. This chain joins TRBV7-2 and TRBJ1-5; 7 bases fit TRBD1. Germline-derived CDR1 and CDR2 are SGHTA and FQGNSA. V trimming: 0 bases; J trimming: 5 bases; junction bases outside the gene matches: 7. This CDR3 contains 16 residues. The variable domain in full, with the rest retrieved from reference TRBV7-2 and TRBJ1-5, is GAGVSQSPSNKVTEKGKDVELRCDPISGHTALYWYRQSLGQGLEFLIYFQGNSAPDKSGLPSDRFSAERTGGSVSTLTIQRTQQEDSAVYLCASSLAAGQGDQPQHFGDGTRLSIL.

J is TRBJ1-2 and V is TRBV30, with D perhaps TRBD1 (6 bases). This CDR3 is built from 12 residues. Trimming removed 1 base from V and 14 bases from J, with 17 bases in between. Germline CDR1 GTSNPN, CDR2 SVGIG (reference sequence). CDR3 sequence (DNA): TGTGCCTGGAGTGCCACGGGAGGGGGAAGTACCTTC. Its protein product is CAWSATGGGSTF.

This chain connects TRBV19 to TRBJ1-2; 7 bases are shared with TRBD1. Losses at the gene ends were 5 bases for V and 4 bases for J; bases not matched to a gene: 7. CDR1 and CDR2 (germline): LNHDA, SQIVND (reference sequence). The CDR3 consists of 14 residues. This chain's CDR3 is CASSSDRRSYGYTF. DNA of the CDR3: TGTGCCAGTAGTTCGGACAGGAGGAGCTATGGCTACACCTTC.

This clone was found once. The rearrangement links TRBV5-1 to TRBJ1-3; D might be TRBD1 (6 bases). The ends were cut back, 2 bases at V and 3 bases at J, with 12 bases in the middle. Germline CDR1 and CDR2: SGHRS and YFSETQ. CDR3 length equals 15 residues. CDR3 amino acids: CASSFVGGFGNTIYF. For the CDR3, the DNA is TGCGCCAGCAGCTTCGTTGGGGGCTTTGGAAACACCATATATTTT.

The J gene is TRBJ2-1, the V gene TRBV19, with TRBD2 identical over 9 bases. V lost 5 bases and J lost 2; bases outside the gene matches: 4. Looked up from germline, CDR1 is LNHDA and CDR2 is SQIVND (reference sequence). This CDR3 is built from 15 residues. The DNA for the CDR3 is TGTGCCAGTAGTCCTACTAGCGGGCCCTACAATGAGCAGTTCTTC. Translating gives CASSPTSGPYNEQFF.

The genes are TRBV11-2 and TRBJ1-1; D is uncertain. This CDR3 has 14 amino acids. Germline CDR1 reads SGHAT; CDR2 reads FQNNGV. Trimming stripped 1 base from V and 5 bases from J, with 11 bases between. The CDR3 here is CASSLVGGGTEAFF. The CDR3, as DNA: TGTGCCAGCAGCTTAGTGGGAGGCGGTACTGAAGCTTTCTTT.

The V call is TRBV5-6, the J call TRBJ2-7, with 10 bases identical to TRBD1. Germline lookup yields CDR1 SGHDT and CDR2 YYEEEE. CDR3 length: 14 amino acids. Germline trimming cut 4 bases from V and 7 bases from J; bases unmatched to any gene: 8. The CDR3 protein is CASSLGQGVREQYF. The CDR3 DNA is TGTGCCAGCAGCCTCGGACAGGGGGTAAGGGAGCAGTACTTC.